This T cell receptor beta chain was captured by sequencing in a study of cytomegalovirus exposure and HLA in healthy donors (dated 2017 in TCRdb). At the level of the whole study: An earlier analysis of approximately 600 of the donors reported 250 to 300 Gb of sequence data and about 100 million unique TCR beta sequences from 150 million to 200 million T cells. Around 320 gigabases of sequencing data and approximately 85 million unique TCR sequences were included in an early release covering about 600 HLA-typed donors. The genetic ancestry cluster associated with self-reported Caucasian donors included 81% of the approximately 400 genotyped donors. The study was designed to test whether signatures of past pathogen exposure could be identified by cataloging public T cell receptors. The study profiled the T cell repertoires of 500 to 800 subjects by immunosequencing and related them to cytomegalovirus serostatus. Besides the first cohort of approximately 710 subjects, a separate validation cohort made up of 120 different subjects was used. To predict cytomegalovirus infection status, the study brought together high-throughput TCR immunosequencing, statistical association of individual TCRs with disease status, and machine learning. A later analysis re-examined previously published TCR beta repertoires from hundreds of donors and added high-resolution HLA genotyping to investigate patterns of TCR occurrence. In the later analysis, no new phenotypic data were used to find candidate immune exposures; instead, reliance was placed on TCR beta sequences and their occurrence across donors. An earlier analysis of a few hundred of the donors applied high-throughput TCR beta sequencing to assess whether each TCR beta V gene segment acted as functional or pseudogenic. Donor age, sex, ethnicity and CMV serostatus were compiled together with the repertoire data. A later genetic analysis used genome-wide SNP genotypes for about three fifths of the roughly 700 donors, treating that subset as a discovery cohort. All discovery cohort repertoires had been generated using a single sequencing platform. Class I and class II HLA loci were covered by the typing at four-digit resolution. The number of donors typed differed by locus, with roughly 620-630 for A, B, C, DRB1 and DQB1, approximately 500 for DQA1, over 600 for DPA1, and about 450 for DPB1. A handful of DR-DQ haplotypes were handled as single units for association and clustering because linkage in the cohort was strong. On average, about 200,000 unique TCR beta nucleotide sequences were sequenced per donor among a few hundred genotyped donors of the cohort, with 15% to 20% of those sequences being non-productive.

This clone was recorded only once. No antigen is known for it. There are no base qualities to consult, and no much larger clone falls within one base. This sample also contains other DNA sequences that code for the same CDR3. General study outcomes and caveats: In the study, approximately 150 TCR beta chains were listed as associated with cytomegalovirus. Most TCR sequences were seen in very few donors, while some public TCRs were found in many individuals. A later analysis found that most CMV-associated TCR beta chains appeared HLA-restricted, with HLA associations seemingly driven largely by CMV exposure. V-gene and J-gene trimming of TCR beta chains was associated with a missense DCLRE1C variant in a later genetic analysis, and the association was replicated in an independent cohort. This cohort had only TCR beta chains sequenced, and the lack of alpha or paired-chain data limited which features could be detected. A cluster of highly shared sequence variants was judged likely to represent a technical artifact of the sequencing pipeline. Several of the top co-occurrence clusters appeared to be linked to parvovirus B19, influenza, CMV and Epstein-Barr virus, according to a later analysis. A further reported finding was that TCR beta sequences accurately predicted the HLA-A and HLA-B alleles for most subjects in the first cohort. Linkage disequilibrium might explain the correlated functional status among segregating V segments, but an unknown experimental factor could not be ruled out. Specific HLA alleles were associated with over 15,000 TCR beta sequences at a false discovery rate of 0.05 in a later analysis. Sequencing depth was assumed to be roughly uniform across donors in the presence/absence analyses, though that assumption may not hold. In a later analysis, the rate of TCR association differed among HLA loci, with DRB1 alleles having the most associated TCRs and HLA-C alleles having the fewest. In an earlier analysis of about 540 of the donors, most TCR beta V segments were observed in productive rearrangements about 90% or about 30% of the time, broadly matching IMGT annotations. The classifier was reported to diagnose cytomegalovirus status with high specificity and sensitivity in both the original cohort and the validation cohort. According to a later genetic analysis, donors in an Asian-associated ancestry cluster had fewer N-insertions in productive TCRs than the approximately 650-donor mean. A later analysis found that HLA-associated TCR beta chains were more clonally expanded and had lower generation probabilities than equally common non-associated chains. Because HLA typing was unavailable for some donors at each locus, only the typed subset was used in association tests. It was suggested by the authors that the approach could potentially be generalized to other disease states and immunological phenotypes. Because the 87-base-pair reads could not distinguish some IMGT-functional V segments, including TRBV6-2 and TRBV6-3, those segments were excluded. Assigning TCR associations to individual alleles was difficult when HLA alleles, especially DR and DQ, strongly co-occurred. CMV serostatus was the only immune exposure information available for the cohort. In vitro tests confirmed that a few of the cytomegalovirus-associated TCR beta chains recognize cytomegalovirus antigens. The earlier analysis of approximately 590 of the donors excluded 15 to 20 rarely observed V segments, including chromosome 9 orphons, because counts were too low.

The cohort comprised approximately 700 healthy bone marrow donors. All cohort members were sampled while nominally healthy, although unrecorded immune exposures were likely present. The donor was CMV seronegative and belonged to the group of roughly 330 seronegative cohort members. Every donor gave a peripheral blood sample, and the peripheral blood mononuclear cells from that sample were used for TCR beta sequencing. Genomic DNA was extracted from the blood cell samples with the Qiagen DNeasy Blood Extraction Kit. CDR1 KGHSH and CDR2 LQKENI are derived from the germline V gene. V gives up 3 bases and J gives up 1 base, and the segment between their germline ends measures 6 bases. There are 13 amino acids in the CDR3, from cysteine to phenylalanine inclusive. The retained sequence is limited to the CDR3, 39 bases, with the frame set at the first base. Libraries were made using the immunoSEQ multiplex PCR assay. For the multiplex PCR, a mixture combining 60 forward primers for TCR Vbeta segments and 13 reverse primers for TCR Jbeta segments was used. The CDR3 region of rearranged TCR beta genes was amplified from genomic DNA with a multiplex PCR assay. On the Illumina HiSeq System, the amplified TCR beta libraries were sequenced as 87-base-pair reads. Under the source paper's analysis protocol: In a later analysis, tens of millions of unique TCR beta chains were counted across the approximately 640 repertoires, and roughly 11 million of these chains were shared by at least two donors. A nearest-neighbor algorithm error-corrected the raw reads and collapsed the reads into unique sequences, merging closely related sequences to remove PCR and sequencing errors. To assign V, D and J gene segments, CDR3 sequences were aligned to IMGT reference sequences. For a sequence to be retained, a match of at least six nucleotides was required to both a V gene segment and a J gene segment. Rearrangements were classified as productive when the CDR3 lacked stop codons and remained in frame with V and J, and all other rearrangements were classified as non-productive. CDR3 was defined according to IMGT convention as the region running from the second conserved V-encoded cysteine to the conserved J-encoded phenylalanine. Sequences without an unambiguous match to a single V gene segment were excluded from the earlier analysis of a few hundred of the donors. In an earlier analysis of a few hundred of the donors, V segments were called functional above 56.7% productive rearrangements and were called segregating when the between-donor standard deviation exceeded 5%. A statistical classification framework was built for diagnosing cytomegalovirus status from the catalog of TCR beta chain sequences. A later analysis assigned V and J genes by comparing TCR nucleotide sequences with IMGT/GENE-DB human TR gene sequences. In a later analysis, CDR3 sequences and most-parsimonious VDJ recombination scenarios were assigned using the TCRdist pipeline. In a later analysis, each TCR beta chain was defined by its CDR3 amino acid sequence together with its V-gene family, and reads without a unique V-gene family were excluded. As a way to deal with suspected cross-contamination and a sequencing artifact, a later analysis dropped roughly 620 nucleotide sequences that were highly shared and had low generation probability. A later analysis calculated a clonal expansion index for each public chain from normalized within-repertoire ranks of inferred template counts. A later analysis computed generation probabilities with a VDJ recombination model fitted to out-of-frame rearrangements, and checked the results against IGoR. In a later analysis, hypergeometric tests were used to score TCR-TCR, TCR-HLA and TCR-CMV co-occurrence, with a repertoire-size bias correction applied to TCR pairs. In a later analysis, false discovery rates were estimated by permuting HLA or CMV assignments 20 times. In a later analysis, co-occurring TCRs were grouped using DBSCAN, with TCRdist sequence similarity added in when clustering inside HLA-allele-positive subsets. For co-occurrence clustering, repertoires with fewer than 30,000 or more than 120,000 public chains were excluded, along with five repertoires with anomalous nucleotide sharing. The clones in this table, taken by TCRdb from immuneACCESS, are in-frame only. Not every clone is retained; where verified, under half of the shortfall comes from an unresolved V gene, and the cause of the rest is unknown. Clone size and the V and J calls come from that table; the DNA yielded D and trimming. The sample data list roughly 110,000 clones, and roughly 80% of these were observed just once. The ten largest clones add up to approximately 2.4% of the sample.

The chain was built from TRBV18 and TRBJ2-5; the D segment cannot be called with confidence. Sequencing was done on a sample of PBMCs. The TCR was taken from a man younger than 40 in good health and CMV-seronegative. CDR3 loop: CASSPGLQETQYF. The DNA reads TGTGCCAGCTCACCGGGCCTCCAAGAGACCCAGTACTTC.